This is a list of T cell receptor beta chains from one sample in a study of blood T cell repertoires in COVID-19. TCRdb keeps only in-frame clones here, not all; method: immunoSEQ multiplex PCR. The table lists about 480,000 clones, around 87% of them singletons. Specimen: PBMCs or T cells enriched from blood (not recorded which). Every receptor here comes from a woman in her thirties or forties who had recovered from COVID-19. Each CDR3 is given with its conserved first and last residue. The D gene is left open where the match is weak. Only some rows state a clone size, as once, few, many or a class for expanded clones.

CDR3nt: TGTGCCAGCAGTACTACTGAAGCCAGGGGCCAAGTTGAAAAACTGTTTTTT
CDR3aa: CASSTTEARGQVEKLFF
d_gene: -
v_gene: TRBV27
abundance: -
j_gene: TRBJ1-4

CDR3nt: TGTGCCAGCAGGCAGCCGGGAGACTATGGCTACACCTTC
CDR3aa: CASRQPGDYGYTF
d_gene: -
v_gene: TRBV12-3/TRBV12-4
abundance: -
j_gene: TRBJ1-2

CDR3nt: TGTGCCAGCAGTTTGTTCGGGACAGAACGATTCTACGAGCAGTACTTC
CDR3aa: CASSLFGTERFYEQYF
d_gene: TRBD1
v_gene: TRBV28
abundance: -
j_gene: TRBJ2-7

CDR3nt: TGTGCCAGCAGTGCGCTCCCTACAGGGGGGTTCACAGATACGCAGTATTTT
CDR3aa: CASSALPTGGFTDTQYF
d_gene: TRBD1
v_gene: TRBV6-1
abundance: few
j_gene: TRBJ2-3

CDR3nt: TGTGCCAGCAGCTCTTGGGAAGGAGGTTATGGCTACACCTTC
CDR3aa: CASSSWEGGYGYTF
d_gene: -
v_gene: TRBV7-2
abundance: -
j_gene: TRBJ1-2

CDR3nt: TGTGCCAGCAGTGGGGGACAGACGAACACCGGGGAGCTGTTTTTT
CDR3aa: CASSGGQTNTGELFF
d_gene: TRBD1
v_gene: TRBV2
abundance: -
j_gene: TRBJ2-2

CDR3nt: TGTGCCAGCAGTGATGGTCGAGTTTCTGGAAACACCATATATTTT
CDR3aa: CASSDGRVSGNTIYF
d_gene: -
v_gene: TRBV2
abundance: -
j_gene: TRBJ1-3

CDR3nt: TGTGCCAGCAGTTCGGGGACTAGCGGGCGGGAGCAGTACTTC
CDR3aa: CASSSGTSGREQYF
d_gene: TRBD2
v_gene: TRBV6-5
abundance: -
j_gene: TRBJ2-7

CDR3nt: TGTGCCAGCAGCTTAACTCCCACAGGGTCCCACGAGCAGTACTTC
CDR3aa: CASSLTPTGSHEQYF
d_gene: -
v_gene: TRBV7-6
abundance: -
j_gene: TRBJ2-7

CDR3nt: TGCGCCAGCAGCTTCCTAGCTGAAAGCACAGATACGCAGTATTTT
CDR3aa: CASSFLAESTDTQYF
d_gene: -
v_gene: TRBV5-1
abundance: once
j_gene: TRBJ2-3

CDR3nt: TGTGCCAGCAGCTTAGAGACCCCCTTTGGACAGGAAACAAGTTTCTATGGCTACACCTTC
CDR3aa: CASSLETPFGQETSFYGYTF
d_gene: TRBD1
v_gene: TRBV11-2
abundance: -
j_gene: TRBJ1-2

CDR3nt: TGTGCCAGCACCCCGGGGACACCTTCCTACGAGCAGTACTTC
CDR3aa: CASTPGTPSYEQYF
d_gene: -
v_gene: TRBV6-5
abundance: few
j_gene: TRBJ2-7

CDR3nt: TGTGCCAGCAGCTTGTCCCCGACAGGGTCCCAAGAGACCCAGTACTTC
CDR3aa: CASSLSPTGSQETQYF
d_gene: TRBD1
v_gene: TRBV13
abundance: -
j_gene: TRBJ2-5

CDR3nt: TGTGCCAGCAGCCAAGAGAATCGGGGAGGAGGGCAGAAATTC
CDR3aa: CASSQENRGGGQKF
d_gene: -
v_gene: TRBV14
abundance: -
j_gene: TRBJ2-7

CDR3nt: TGTGCCAGCAGCTTCTCTAGCGGGAGTTACACCGGGGAGCTGTTTTTT
CDR3aa: CASSFSSGSYTGELFF
d_gene: TRBD2
v_gene: TRBV9
abundance: -
j_gene: TRBJ2-2

CDR3nt: TGCGCCAGCAGCCCCCCGGGACTAGCGGTATCCTACAATGAGCAGTTCTTC
CDR3aa: CASSPPGLAVSYNEQFF
d_gene: TRBD2
v_gene: TRBV4-1
abundance: -
j_gene: TRBJ2-1

CDR3nt: TGTGCCAGCAGGGAGGTCGGGAGCAATCAGCCCCAGCATTTT
CDR3aa: CASREVGSNQPQHF
d_gene: -
v_gene: TRBV6-6
abundance: -
j_gene: TRBJ1-5

CDR3nt: TGCGCCAGCAGCTCCCCGGAGGAATGGGTGCAGTACTTC
CDR3aa: CASSSPEEWVQYF
d_gene: -
v_gene: TRBV5-1
abundance: -
j_gene: TRBJ2-7

CDR3nt: TGTGCCAGCAGCTCAACCCTCCGGGAGGACAGGGTAGGATCACCCCTCCACTTT
CDR3aa: CASSSTLREDRVGSPLHF
d_gene: TRBD1
v_gene: TRBV7-2
abundance: -
j_gene: TRBJ1-6

CDR3nt: TGCGCCAGCAGCCAAGATAGGCAGGGCTACGAGCAGTACTTC
CDR3aa: CASSQDRQGYEQYF
d_gene: -
v_gene: TRBV4-3
abundance: -
j_gene: TRBJ2-7

CDR3nt: TGTGCCATCAGTGAGTCGCTTCGACTAGCGGGAGGTATCGAGCAGTACTTC
CDR3aa: CAISESLRLAGGIEQYF
d_gene: TRBD2
v_gene: TRBV10-3
abundance: -
j_gene: TRBJ2-7

CDR3nt: TGCGCCAGCAGTGAGTCCGGACTAGCCAAAAACATTCAGTACTTC
CDR3aa: CASSESGLAKNIQYF
d_gene: -
v_gene: TRBV10-1
abundance: -
j_gene: TRBJ2-4

CDR3nt: TGCGCCAGCAGCCAAGTCAGGACCGGGACAGTCTCCATCGGGGAGCTGTTTTTT
CDR3aa: CASSQVRTGTVSIGELFF
d_gene: TRBD1
v_gene: TRBV4-1
abundance: once
j_gene: TRBJ2-2

CDR3nt: TGCGCCAGCATGGAACAGGGGGGCACTGAAGCTTTCTTT
CDR3aa: CASMEQGGTEAFF
d_gene: TRBD1
v_gene: TRBV10-2
abundance: -
j_gene: TRBJ1-1

CDR3nt: TGTGCCAGCAGCCCAACTCGACAGGGGGCCTACGAGCAGTACTTC
CDR3aa: CASSPTRQGAYEQYF
d_gene: TRBD1
v_gene: TRBV7-8
abundance: -
j_gene: TRBJ2-7

CDR3nt: TGTGCCAGCTCCCTCGACAGCACGAATCAGCCCCAGCATTTT
CDR3aa: CASSLDSTNQPQHF
d_gene: -
v_gene: TRBV18
abundance: -
j_gene: TRBJ1-5

CDR3nt: TGTGCCAGCAGTGAAACCAGGGGATCAACCGGGGAGCTGTTTTTT
CDR3aa: CASSETRGSTGELFF
d_gene: -
v_gene: TRBV2
abundance: -
j_gene: TRBJ2-2

CDR3nt: TGTGCCAGCTTGCCGGACAGGTTGGATCAGCCCCAGCATTTT
CDR3aa: CASLPDRLDQPQHF
d_gene: TRBD1
v_gene: TRBV2
abundance: once
j_gene: TRBJ1-5

CDR3nt: TGCAGTCCCGGGGGCACAGATACGCAGTATTTT
CDR3aa: CSPGGTDTQYF
d_gene: -
v_gene: TRBV20-1
abundance: -
j_gene: TRBJ2-3

CDR3nt: TGTGCCAGCAAAAGGGGCCTCACTGAAGCTTTCTTT
CDR3aa: CASKRGLTEAFF
d_gene: -
v_gene: TRBV5-6
abundance: -
j_gene: TRBJ1-1

CDR3nt: TGCGCCAGCAGCCCGAGGCTAGCGGAGACCTCGAACACCGGGGAGCTGTTTTTT
CDR3aa: CASSPRLAETSNTGELFF
d_gene: TRBD2
v_gene: TRBV4-3
abundance: -
j_gene: TRBJ2-2